This TCR beta chain is from a study of technical replicates of blood from a few donors. The CDR3 is 17 residues long. J was trimmed by 3 bases and V by 10 bases; bases with no gene match: 18. In germline, CDR1 is MNHEY, CDR2 SMNVEV (reference sequence). Only in-frame clones appear in the TCRdb table, and some are missing; sequencing was by immunoSEQ multiplex PCR. The table has about 82,000 clones, just over 95% seen once; the top ten hold 0.3% to 0.45%. The rearrangement uses TRBV27 and TRBJ1-5; 7 bases match TRBD1. Input material: T cells isolated from PBMCs. The TCR was taken from a human donor in good health. The CDR3 loop is CAILRGRGEEVNQPQHF. The CDR3 DNA reads TGTGCCATCCTCCGGGGCAGGGGGGAAGAGGTCAATCAGCCCCAGCATTTT.